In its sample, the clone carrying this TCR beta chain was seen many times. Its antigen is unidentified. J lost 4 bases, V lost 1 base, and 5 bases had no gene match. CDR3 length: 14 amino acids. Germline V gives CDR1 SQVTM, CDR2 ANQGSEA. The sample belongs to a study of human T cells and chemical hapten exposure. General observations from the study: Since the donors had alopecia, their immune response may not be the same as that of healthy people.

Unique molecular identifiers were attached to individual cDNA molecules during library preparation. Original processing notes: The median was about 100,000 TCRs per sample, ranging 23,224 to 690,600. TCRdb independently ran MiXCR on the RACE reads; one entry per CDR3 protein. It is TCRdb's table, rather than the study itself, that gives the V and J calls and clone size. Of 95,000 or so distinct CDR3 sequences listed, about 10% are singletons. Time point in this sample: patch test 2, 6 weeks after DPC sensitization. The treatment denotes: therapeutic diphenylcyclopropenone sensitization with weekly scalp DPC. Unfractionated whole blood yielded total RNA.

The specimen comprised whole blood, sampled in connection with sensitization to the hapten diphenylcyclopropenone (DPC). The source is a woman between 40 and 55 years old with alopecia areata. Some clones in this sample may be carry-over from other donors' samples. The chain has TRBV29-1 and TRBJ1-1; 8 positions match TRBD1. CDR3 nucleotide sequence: TGCAGCGTTGAAGGCCGACAGGGGAGCACTGAAGCTTTCTTT. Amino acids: CSVEGRQGSTEAFF.